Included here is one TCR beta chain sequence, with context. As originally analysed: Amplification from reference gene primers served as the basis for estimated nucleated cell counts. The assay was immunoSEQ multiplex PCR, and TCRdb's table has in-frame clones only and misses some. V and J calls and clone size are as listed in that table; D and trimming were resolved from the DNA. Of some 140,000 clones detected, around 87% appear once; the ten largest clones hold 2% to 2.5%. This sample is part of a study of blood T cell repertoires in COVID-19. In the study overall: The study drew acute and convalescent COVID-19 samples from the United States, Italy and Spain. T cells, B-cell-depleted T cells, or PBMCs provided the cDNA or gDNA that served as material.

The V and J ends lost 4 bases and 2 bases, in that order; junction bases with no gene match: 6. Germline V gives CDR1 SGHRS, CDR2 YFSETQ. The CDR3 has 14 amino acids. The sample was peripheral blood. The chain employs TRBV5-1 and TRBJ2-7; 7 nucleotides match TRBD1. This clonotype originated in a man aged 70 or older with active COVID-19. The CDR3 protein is CASSRRDSPYEQYF. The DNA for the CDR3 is TGCGCCAGCAGCAGAAGGGACAGCCCCTACGAGCAGTACTTC.